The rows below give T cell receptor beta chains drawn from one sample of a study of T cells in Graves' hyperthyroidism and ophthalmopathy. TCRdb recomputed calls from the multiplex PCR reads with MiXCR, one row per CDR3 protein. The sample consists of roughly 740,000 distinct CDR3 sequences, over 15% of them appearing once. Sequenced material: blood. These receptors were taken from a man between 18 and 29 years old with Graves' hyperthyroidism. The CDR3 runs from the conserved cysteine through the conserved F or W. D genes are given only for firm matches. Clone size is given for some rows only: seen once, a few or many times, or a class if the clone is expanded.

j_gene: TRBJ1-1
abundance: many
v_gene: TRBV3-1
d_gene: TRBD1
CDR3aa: CASSQADREGTEAFF
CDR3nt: TGTGCCAGCAGCCAAGCGGACAGGGAGGGGACTGAAGCTTTCTTT

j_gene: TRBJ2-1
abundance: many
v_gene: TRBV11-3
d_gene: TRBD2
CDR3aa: CATSGGTSAFNEQFF
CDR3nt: TGTGCCACTTCTGGCGGGACTAGCGCTTTCAATGAGCAGTTCTTC

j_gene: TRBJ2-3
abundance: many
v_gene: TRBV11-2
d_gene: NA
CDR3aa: CASSPLRASADTQYF
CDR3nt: TGTGCCAGCAGCCCCCTGAGGGCTAGCGCCGATACGCAGTATTTT

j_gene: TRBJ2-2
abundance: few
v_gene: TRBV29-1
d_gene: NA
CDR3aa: CSGSEAATGELFF
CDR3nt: TGCAGCGGATCGGAGGCAGCCACCGGGGAGCTGTTTTTT

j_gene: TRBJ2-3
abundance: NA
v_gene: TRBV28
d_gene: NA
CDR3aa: CASSRKMRHTQYF
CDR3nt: TGTGCCAGCAGTCGGAAGATGAGGCATACGCAGTATTTT

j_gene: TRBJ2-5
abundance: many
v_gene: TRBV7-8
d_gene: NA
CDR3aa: CASSLALGGVLETQYF
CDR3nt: TGTGCCAGCAGCTTAGCGCTTGGAGGGGTCCTAGAGACCCAGTACTTC

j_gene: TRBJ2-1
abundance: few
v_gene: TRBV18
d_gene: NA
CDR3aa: CASSLRPDYYNEQFF
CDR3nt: TGTGCCAGCTCACTCAGGCCGGACTACTACAATGAGCAGTTCTTC

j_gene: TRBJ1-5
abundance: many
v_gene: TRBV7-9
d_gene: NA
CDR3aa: CASSIGAGQPQHF
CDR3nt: TGTGCCAGCTCGATCGGCGCAGGGCAGCCCCAGCATTTT

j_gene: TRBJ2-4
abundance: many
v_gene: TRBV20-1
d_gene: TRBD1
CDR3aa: CSARDQSGGTGNIQYF
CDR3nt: TGCAGTGCTAGAGATCAGTCAGGGGGTACGGGAAACATTCAGTACTTC

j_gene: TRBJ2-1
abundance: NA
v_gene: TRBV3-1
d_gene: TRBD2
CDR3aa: CASTGTSVFEQFF
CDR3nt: TGTGCCAGTACCGGGACTAGTGTTTTTGAGCAGTTCTTC

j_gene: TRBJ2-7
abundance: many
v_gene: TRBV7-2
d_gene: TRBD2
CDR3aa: CASSPSTSGISEQYF
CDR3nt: TGTGCCAGCAGTCCCTCGACTAGCGGGATTAGCGAGCAGTACTTC

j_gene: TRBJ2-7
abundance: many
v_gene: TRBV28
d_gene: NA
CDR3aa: CASSLDLSYEQYF
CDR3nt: TGTGCCAGCAGTTTAGACCTCTCCTACGAGCAGTACTTC

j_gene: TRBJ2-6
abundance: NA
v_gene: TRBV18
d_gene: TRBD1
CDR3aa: CASSTTGDPSGANVLTF
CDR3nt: TGTGCCAGCTCGACGACAGGGGACCCCTCTGGGGCCAACGTCCTGACTTTC

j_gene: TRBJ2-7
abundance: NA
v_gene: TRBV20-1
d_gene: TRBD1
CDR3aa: CSARGTGQGSYEQYF
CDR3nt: TGCAGTGCTAGAGGGACGGGACAGGGGTCCTACGAGCAGTACTTC

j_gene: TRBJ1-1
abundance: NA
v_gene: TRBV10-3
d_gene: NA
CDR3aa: CAISESGGREAFF
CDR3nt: TGTGCCATCAGTGAGTCGGGTGGCAGGGAAGCTTTCTTT

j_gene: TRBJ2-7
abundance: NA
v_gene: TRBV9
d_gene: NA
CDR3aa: CASSGSGDEQYF
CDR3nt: TGTGCCAGCAGCGGATCAGGAGACGAGCAGTACTTC

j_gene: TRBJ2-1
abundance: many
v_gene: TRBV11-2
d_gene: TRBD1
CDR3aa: CASLMTGAYNEQFF
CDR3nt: TGTGCCAGCCTCATGACAGGGGCCTACAATGAGCAGTTCTTC

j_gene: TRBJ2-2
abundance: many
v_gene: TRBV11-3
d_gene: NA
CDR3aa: CASGNTGELFF
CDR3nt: TGTGCCAGCGGGAACACCGGGGAGCTGTTTTTT

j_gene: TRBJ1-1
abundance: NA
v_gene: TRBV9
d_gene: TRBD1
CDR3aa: CASSARDRVTEAFF
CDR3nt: TGTGCCAGCAGCGCCCGGGACAGGGTCACTGAAGCTTTCTTT

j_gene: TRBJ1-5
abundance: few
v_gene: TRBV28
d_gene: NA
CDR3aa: CASGRDSNQPQHF
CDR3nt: TGTGCCAGCGGCCGGGACAGCAATCAGCCCCAGCATTTT

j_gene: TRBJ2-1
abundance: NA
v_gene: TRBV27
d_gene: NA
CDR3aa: CASSLSIGRIPFF
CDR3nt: TGTGCCAGCAGTTTATCGATCGGCCGTATCCCGTTCTTC

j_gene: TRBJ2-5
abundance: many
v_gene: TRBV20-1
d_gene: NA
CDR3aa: CSARDWQGGGKETQYF
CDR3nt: TGCAGTGCTAGAGATTGGCAGGGAGGGGGTAAAGAGACCCAGTACTTC

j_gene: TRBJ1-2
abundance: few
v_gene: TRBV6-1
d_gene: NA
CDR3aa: CASSPAAVANYGYTF
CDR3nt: TGTGCCAGCAGCCCCGCAGCCGTTGCTAACTATGGCTACACCTTC

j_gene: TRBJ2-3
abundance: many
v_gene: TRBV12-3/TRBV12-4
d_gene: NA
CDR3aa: CASADPGWDTQYF
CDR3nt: TGTGCCAGCGCGGACCCCGGATGGGATACGCAGTATTTT

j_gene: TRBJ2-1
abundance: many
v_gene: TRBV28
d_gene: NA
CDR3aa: CASSLAGNGGNEQFF
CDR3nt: TGTGCCAGCAGTTTAGCGGGTAACGGGGGCAATGAGCAGTTCTTC

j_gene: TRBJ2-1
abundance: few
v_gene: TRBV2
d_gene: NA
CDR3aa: CASMEQSYNEQFF
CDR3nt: TGTGCCAGCATGGAACAGAGCTACAATGAGCAGTTCTTC

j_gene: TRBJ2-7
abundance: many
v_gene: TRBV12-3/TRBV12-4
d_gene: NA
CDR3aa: CASTPSRRSYEQYF
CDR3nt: TGTGCCAGCACCCCATCCAGGCGGTCCTACGAGCAGTACTTC

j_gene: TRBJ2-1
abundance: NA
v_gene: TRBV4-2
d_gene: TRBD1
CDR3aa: CASSHTGTANNEQFF
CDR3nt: TGTGCCAGCAGCCATACCGGGACAGCAAACAATGAGCAGTTCTTC

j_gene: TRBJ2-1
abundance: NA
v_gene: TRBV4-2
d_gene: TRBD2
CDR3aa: CASSLQSGSPYNEQFF
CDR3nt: TGTGCCAGCAGCCTCCAAAGCGGGAGCCCCTACAATGAGCAGTTCTTC

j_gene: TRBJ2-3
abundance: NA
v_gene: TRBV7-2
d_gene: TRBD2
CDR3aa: CASSPVIAGASTDTQYF
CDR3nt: TGTGCCAGCAGCCCCGTTATAGCGGGGGCTTCCACAGATACGCAGTATTTT

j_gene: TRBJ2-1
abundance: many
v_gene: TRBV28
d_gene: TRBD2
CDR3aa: CASSFQTSGTGEQFF
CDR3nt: TGTGCCAGCAGTTTCCAGACTAGCGGGACCGGTGAGCAGTTCTTC

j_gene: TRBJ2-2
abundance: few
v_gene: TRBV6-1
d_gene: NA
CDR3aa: CASLQGTGELFF
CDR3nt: TGTGCCAGCCTCCAAGGTACCGGGGAGCTGTTTTTT

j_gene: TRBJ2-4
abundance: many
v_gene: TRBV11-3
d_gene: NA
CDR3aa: CASSLEYDDIQYF
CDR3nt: TGTGCCAGCAGCTTAGAGTACGACGACATTCAGTACTTC

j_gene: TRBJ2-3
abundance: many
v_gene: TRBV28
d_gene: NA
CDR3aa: CASLRGGTDTQYF
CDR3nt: TGTGCCAGCCTCCGGGGAGGCACAGATACGCAGTATTTT

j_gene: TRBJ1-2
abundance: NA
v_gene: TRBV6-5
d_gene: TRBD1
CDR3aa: CASSYSGGAKGYTF
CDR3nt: TGTGCCAGCAGTTACTCAGGGGGCGCGAAGGGCTACACCTTC

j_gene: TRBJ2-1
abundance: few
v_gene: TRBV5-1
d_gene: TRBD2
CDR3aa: CASSSGSGGGEQFF
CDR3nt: TGCGCCAGCAGCTCGGGGTCCGGGGGGGGTGAGCAGTTCTTC

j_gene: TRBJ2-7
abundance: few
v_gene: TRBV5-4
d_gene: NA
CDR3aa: CASSRSAVGEQYF
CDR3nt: TGTGCCAGCAGCCGGAGTGCCGTCGGCGAGCAGTACTTC

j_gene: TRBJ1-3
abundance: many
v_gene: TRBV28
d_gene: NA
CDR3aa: CASSNSLSGNTIYF
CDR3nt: TGTGCCAGCAGTAACAGCCTCTCTGGAAACACCATATATTTT

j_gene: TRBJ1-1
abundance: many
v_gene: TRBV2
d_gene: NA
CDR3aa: CASSDLSQGSTEAFF
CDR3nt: TGTGCCAGCAGTGATTTATCGCAGGGGAGCACTGAAGCTTTCTTT

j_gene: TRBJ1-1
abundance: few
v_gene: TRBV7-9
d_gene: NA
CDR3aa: CASSFGEGTEAFF
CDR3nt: TGTGCCAGCAGCTTCGGGGAAGGGACTGAAGCTTTCTTT

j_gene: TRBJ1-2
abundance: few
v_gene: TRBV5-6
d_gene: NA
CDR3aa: CASSFYDSNYGYTF
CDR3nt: TGTGCCAGCAGCTTTTACGACAGTAACTATGGCTACACCTTC

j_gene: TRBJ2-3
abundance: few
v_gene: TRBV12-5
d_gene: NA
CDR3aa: CASGPSIDTQYF
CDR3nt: TGTGCTAGTGGTCCATCAATAGATACGCAGTATTTT